The clone carrying this T cell receptor beta chain appeared a few times. The germline gives CDR1 SNHLY, CDR2 FYNNEI. V lost 6 bases to trimming and J lost 10 bases; unmatched junction nucleotides: 8. This CDR3 spans 14 amino acids. The data were taken from a study of coeliac disease. Some clones are missing from TCRdb's copy, which holds only in-frame ones; the method was immunoSEQ multiplex PCR. The sample holds about 5,400 clones, approximately 54% seen once. The specimen was intraepithelial lymphocytes from the gut. This clonotype was obtained from a woman between 25 and 40 years old with active celiac disease. The chain links TRBV2 to TRBJ1-6, with TRBD1 matching over 8 bases. The CDR3 DNA reads as TGTGCCAGCAGCGATCAGGGGGCGGAATCACCCCTCCACTTT. Protein: CASSDQGAESPLHF.